Detailed here is one T cell receptor beta chain. The CDR3 is 14 amino acids. V was clipped by 2 bases and J by 1 base, with 7 bases between them. Germline V gene lookup returns CDR1 ENHRY and CDR2 SYGVKD. The entry originates in a study of control samples from healthy donors and cancer patients. The data were produced by immunoSEQ multiplex PCR, yet TCRdb's version contains in-frame clones alone and is incomplete. The sample consists of around 76,000 clones, around 95% of them appearing once. This receptor was identified in a woman aged 40 to 49 in good health. Sequenced input: blood. The chain employs TRBV10-3 and TRBJ2-3; no reliable D call. CDR3 bases: TGTGCCATCAGTGAGAAGGACCGCACAGATACGCAGTATTTT. Protein sequence: CAISEKDRTDTQYF.